This T cell receptor (beta chain) appears in the sequencing data of a study of T cell responses to AZD1222 COVID-19 vaccine. Study-level information: Researchers grouped second doses given at about 4 or about 12 weeks into one pool. General observations from the study: After the peak T cell response, and only then, were repertoires sampled. Clonal diversity was possibly underestimated, and white British individuals and females predominated among donors.

As to this clone: Its target is not known.

Germline V lookup: CDR1 SGHDT, CDR2 YYEEEE. The CDR3 is 15 residues long. V was clipped by 3 bases and J by 8 bases; unmatched bases: 8. TCRdb's copy holds only in-frame clones and misses some; the assay was immunoSEQ multiplex PCR. Among roughly 140,000 clones, 70% to 90% were seen once, and the ten largest hold about 3.5%. The clonotype originates from an adult in good health. The sample was peripheral blood, taken on day 0 of AZD1222 vaccination. The chain has TRBV5-6 and TRBJ2-1; 10 bases are shared with TRBD1. CDR3 DNA sequence: TGTGCCAGCAGCTCGGGGACAGGGGTGGGGGATGAGCAGTTCTTC. Its protein is CASSSGTGVGDEQFF.